This passage covers 20 T cell receptor beta chains from one sample sequenced in a study of cytomegalovirus exposure and HLA in healthy donors. 13 Jbeta primers and 60 Vbeta primers were used for the PCR. Assay: immunoSEQ multiplex PCR; the TCRdb copy retains only in-frame clones and omits some. The sample carries 150,000 or so clones, 86% recorded once. The sequenced sample was PBMCs. The receptors were sampled from a woman aged 18-35 years in good health and CMV-seronegative.

The chain couples TRBV5-1 to TRBJ2-3; 7 bases are shared with TRBD2. Losses at the gene ends were 0 bases for V and 5 bases for J; bases not matched to a gene: 6. Germline assignment: CDR1 SGHRS and CDR2 YFSETQ. There are 15 residues in the CDR3. The CDR3 bases are TGCGCCAGCAGCTTGGCGGGGGGAGGTGGAGATACGCAGTATTTT. Translation gives CASSLAGGGGDTQYF.

J is TRBJ2-7 and V is TRBV28; 10 bases align to TRBD2. The CDR3 contains 18 residues. Germline-derived CDR1 and CDR2 are MDHEN and SYDVKM. The V segment lost 3 bases and the J segment 3 bases; nucleotides outside the gene matches: 14. The CDR3 DNA sequence: TGTGCCAGCAGTTTGTCTCTCCTAGCGGGAGACTCAAGCTACGAGCAGTACTTC. Amino acids: CASSLSLLAGDSSYEQYF. Complete variable domain (other parts from reference TRBV28 and TRBJ2-7): DVKVTQSSRYLVKRTGEKVFLECVQDMDHENMFWYRQDPGLGLRLIYFSYDVKMKEKGDIPEGYSVSREKKERFSLILESASTNQTSMYLCASSLSLLAGDSSYEQYFGPGTRLTVT.

V usage is TRBV28 and J usage is TRBJ2-5; D perhaps matches TRBD2 (6 bases). The CDR3 is made up of 14 amino acids. The germline CDR1 and CDR2 sequences are MDHEN and SYDVKM. The V end lost 6 bases, the J end lost 5 bases, and 16 bases lay between the germline ends. DNA for the CDR3: TGTGCCAGCAGACACGAGGAGGGCTTGGAGACCCAGTACTTC. It is translated as CASRHEEGLETQYF.

J is TRBJ1-3 and V is TRBV7-8; 8 bases match TRBD1. The J segment lost 3 bases and the V segment lost 5 bases, leaving 6 bases of the junction unmatched. Germline CDR1 reads SGHVS; CDR2 reads FQNEAQ. The CDR3 runs to 15 residues. CDR3 sequence (DNA): TGTGCCAGCAGCCACCCAGGGGGCGGTGGAAACACCATATATTTT. Translating gives CASSHPGGGGNTIYF.

The chain combines TRBV18 with TRBJ2-5; no reliable D call. Near its end, the DNA agrees better with TRBJ2-7, so the J call may be wrong. CDR3 length: 12 residues. Germline V CDR1 and CDR2: KGHSH, LQKENI. The CDR3 is CASSLPTSEQYF. The CDR3 DNA reads as TGTGCCAGCTCACTTCCCACAAGCGAGCAGTACTTC.

The chain joins TRBV10-3 to TRBJ1-2; the D gene is possibly TRBD1 (6 bases). The germline V gene encodes CDR1 ENHRY and CDR2 SYGVKD. Trimming pared 8 bases from V and 10 bases from J, leaving 14 bases between. CDR3 size: 11 residues. The CDR3 protein is CAIGQGRNYTF. The CDR3 coding sequence is TGTGCCATCGGTCAGGGGCGAAACTACACCTTC.

The J gene is TRBJ2-7, the V gene TRBV19, with D possibly TRBD1 on 5 matching bases. From germline, CDR1 is LNHDA and CDR2 SQIVND (reference sequence). The CDR3 totals 14 residues. V lost 4 bases and J lost 5, with 15 bases in between. The CDR3 sequence: CASSSEGDGNEQYF. The CDR3 DNA reads TGTGCCAGTAGTAGTGAAGGGGATGGGAACGAGCAGTACTTC.

The rearrangement uses TRBV5-1 and TRBJ2-7; 12 bases align to TRBD2. The CDR3 totals 17 residues. The V and J ends lost 3 bases and 7 bases, in that order; junction bases with no gene match: 14. CDR1 is SGHRS and CDR2 is YFSETQ in the germline V gene. CDR3 region: CASSWETSGGILWEQYF. The DNA for the CDR3 is TGCGCCAGCAGCTGGGAGACTAGCGGGGGAATTCTTTGGGAGCAGTACTTC.

The CDR3 bases are TGTGCCAGCAGACTTGGGGGTGGCGGGGTAGACACTGAAGCTTTCTTT. This translates into CASRLGGGGVDTEAFF. V and J are TRBV2 and TRBJ1-1, with D possibly matching TRBD1 (5 bases). The V gene lost 6 bases and the J gene lost 3 bases, with 20 bases spanning the gap. This CDR3 has 16 residues. Germline CDR1 reads SNHLY; CDR2 reads FYNNEI.

V is TRBV15 and J is TRBJ1-2; D perhaps matches TRBD1 (6 bases). Germline V gene sequence: CDR1 LNHNV, CDR2 YYDKDF (reference sequence). Trimming left V 0 bases short and J 3 bases short, with 23 bases between. This CDR3 comprises 19 residues. The CDR3 loop is CATSRDRRLAGAEDYGYTF. The CDR3 DNA reads TGTGCCACCAGCAGAGATAGACGTCTGGCGGGGGCGGAGGACTATGGCTACACCTTC.

V and J are TRBV6-5 and TRBJ1-5; tentatively, D is TRBD1 (6 bases). V was cut by 0 bases and J by 3 bases, with 9 bases left in between. The CDR3 extends over 15 amino acids. Germline V gives CDR1 MNHEY, CDR2 SVGAGI. The CDR3 region is CASSYSKGVNQPQHF. CDR3 in DNA: TGTGCCAGCAGTTACTCGAAGGGGGTCAATCAGCCCCAGCATTTT.

The chain couples TRBV30 to TRBJ2-3, with 10 bases identical to TRBD2. Germline V gene sequence: CDR1 GTSNPN, CDR2 SVGIG (reference sequence). The CDR3 extends over 13 amino acids. J was trimmed by 10 bases and V by 2 bases; bases with no gene match: 6. The CDR3 is CAWSMTSGQAQYF. DNA of the CDR3: TGTGCCTGGAGTATGACTAGCGGGCAGGCGCAGTATTTT.

This chain connects TRBV2 to TRBJ1-2; D might be TRBD1 (5 bases). This CDR3 has 14 residues. Germline CDR1 SNHLY, CDR2 FYNNEI. Trimming removed 6 bases from V and 3 bases from J, with 14 bases in between. This chain's CDR3 is CASRRWGRHYGYTF. For the CDR3, the DNA is TGTGCCAGCAGGAGGTGGGGGAGGCACTATGGCTACACCTTC. Drawing the rest from reference TRBV2 and TRBJ1-2, the complete variable domain is EPEVTQTPSHQVTQMGQEVILRCVPISNHLYFYWYRQILGQKVEFLVSFYNNEISEKSEIFDDQFSVERPDGSNFTLKIRSTKLEDSAMYFCASRRWGRHYGYTFGSGTRLTVV.

The V gene is TRBV18, the J gene TRBJ1-5; D not certain. Germline V gives CDR1 KGHSH, CDR2 LQKENI. V was shortened by 2 bases and J by 2 bases, with 19 bases between the two germline ends. This CDR3 has 18 amino acids. CDR3 sequence: CASSPLTRGLLGNQPQHF. CDR3 bases: TGTGCCAGCTCACCATTAACGAGAGGGCTGCTGGGCAATCAGCCCCAGCATTTT. Complete variable domain (other parts from reference TRBV18 and TRBJ1-5): NAGVMQNPRHLVRRRGQEARLRCSPMKGHSHVYWYRQLPEEGLKFMVYLQKENIIDESGMPKERFSAEFPKEGPSILRIQQVVRGDSAAYFCASSPLTRGLLGNQPQHFGDGTRLSIL.

The chain uses TRBV30 and TRBJ2-5, with 7 bases lining up with TRBD1. CDR1 GTSNPN and CDR2 SVGIG come from the germline V gene (reference sequence). With V trimmed by 4 bases and J by 5 bases, 7 bases remained unmatched. There are 13 residues in the CDR3. DNA for the CDR3: TGTGCCTGGATAAACAGGGGACGGGAGACCCAGTACTTC. Residues: CAWINRGRETQYF.

This clone showed up just once. The chain recombines TRBV15 with TRBJ1-2; TRBD1 matches at 11 bases. This CDR3 contains 17 residues. The V gene end was trimmed by 5 bases and the J gene end by 4 bases; junction bases not matched to a gene: 12. Germline V gene lookup returns CDR1 LNHNV and CDR2 YYDKDF (reference sequence). CDR3 sequence (DNA): TGTGCCACCAGCGACCGGTTGGACAGGGGGCCGGTCTATGGCTACACCTTC. Amino acid sequence: CATSDRLDRGPVYGYTF.

The V call is TRBV28, the J call TRBJ2-3; 7 bases agree with TRBD1. J gave up 5 bases and V 5 bases, and 7 bases lay outside the gene matches. Germline V CDR1 and CDR2: MDHEN, SYDVKM. The CDR3 runs 14 residues. The CDR3 protein is CASSPGQAIDTQYF. For the CDR3, the DNA is TGTGCCAGCAGTCCTGGACAGGCAATAGATACGCAGTATTTT.

The gene calls are TRBV7-6 and TRBJ2-3; TRBD2 matches 8 bases. This CDR3 comprises 15 residues. The germline V gene encodes CDR1 SGHVS and CDR2 FNYEAQ. J gave up 4 bases and V 5 bases, and 8 bases lay outside the gene matches. This CDR3 reads CASSPRGGSADTQYF. Written as DNA, the CDR3 is TGTGCCAGCAGCCCTCGGGGGGGAAGCGCAGATACGCAGTATTTT.

The chain carries TRBV7-9 and TRBJ2-1, with TRBD2 matching over 11 bases. This CDR3 contains 18 residues. J lost 1 base, V lost 5 bases, and 10 bases had no gene match. Germline assignment: CDR1 SEHNR and CDR2 FQNEAQ (reference sequence). CDR3 nucleotides: TGTGCCAGCAGCCTCGAGAGTACTAGCGGGAGTTCCTACAATGAGCAGTTCTTC. The encoded protein is CASSLESTSGSSYNEQFF.

The table lists this clone with a few counts. The chain carries TRBV28 and TRBJ2-7; 7 bases are a match to TRBD2. V lost 2 bases and J lost 3; bases outside the gene matches: 4. CDR1 is MDHEN, CDR2 SYDVKM, per germline. The CDR3 is made up of 14 amino acids. In nucleotides, the CDR3 is TGTGCCAGCAGTTTAGGGGGAGGGAGCTACGAGCAGTACTTC. The encoded protein is CASSLGGGSYEQYF.